In this sample, the clone carrying this TCR beta chain turned up a few times. This specimen belongs to a study of identical twins. In TCRdb, the 5' RACE reads were re-called with MiXCR into one record per CDR3 protein. Of around 510,000 distinct CDR3 sequences listed, roughly an eighth are singletons. CDR1 LGHNA and CDR2 YNFKEQ come from the germline V gene. V dropped 4 bases and J dropped 5; count of bases not matched to a gene: 9. The CDR3 totals 16 residues. These same data were also listed under a study on yellow fever vaccine responses in identical twins.

Sequencing input: CD4+ T cells sorted from blood. This sequence joins TRBV4-2 and TRBJ2-7, with 12 bases aligning to TRBD1. This receptor was obtained from a woman between 18 and 29 years old in good health. The CDR3 DNA sequence: TGTGCCAGCAGCCGCGGGGACAGGGGGCGTGCGGACGAGCAGTACTTC. As protein: CASSRGDRGRADEQYF.